Below, 9 T cell receptor beta chains from the same sample are listed, as sequenced in a study of blood T cell repertoires in COVID-19. This table comes from immunoSEQ multiplex PCR, and its TCRdb copy is limited to in-frame clones, with some not included. The sample has 150,000 or so clones, around 81% seen once. The sequencing input was peripheral blood. These receptors were obtained from a man in his 60s with active or convalescent COVID-19.

The CDR3 region is CASSFGQGDIQYF. The CDR3 nucleotides are TGCGCCAGCAGCTTCGGACAGGGGGACATTCAGTACTTC. V is TRBV5-1 and J is TRBJ2-4; the match to TRBD1 covers 10 bases. The germline gives CDR1 SGHRS, CDR2 YFSETQ. The CDR3 runs to 13 residues. With V trimmed by 2 bases and J by 8 bases, 1 base remained unmatched.

J is TRBJ1-5 and V is TRBV9, with D tentatively TRBD1 (5 bases). Trimming pared 3 bases from V and 0 bases from J, leaving 10 bases between. The CDR3 spans 15 residues. Germline lookup yields CDR1 SGDLS and CDR2 YYNGEE. The CDR3: CASSGGLLSNQPQHF. For the CDR3, the DNA is TGTGCCAGCAGCGGGGGACTGCTTAGCAATCAGCCCCAGCATTTT.

The rearrangement links TRBV25-1 to TRBJ1-2, with a weak D call TRBD1 (5 bases). Germline lookup yields CDR1 MGHDK and CDR2 SYGVNS. The CDR3 is 14 residues long. The V and J ends lost 8 bases and 4 bases respectively, with 17 bases between them. The CDR3 loop is CASSGRATGYGYTF. The CDR3 DNA follows: TGTGCCAGCTCCGGGAGGGCTACAGGCTATGGCTACACCTTC.

V usage is TRBV4-1 and J usage is TRBJ1-2, with D unclear. CDR3 length: 15 amino acids. Germline loops: CDR1 MGHRA, CDR2 YSYEKL. V was shortened by 0 bases and J by 0 bases, with 8 bases between the two germline ends. This CDR3 is CASSQDPGANYGYTF. CDR3 DNA sequence: TGCGCCAGCAGCCAAGACCCTGGAGCTAACTATGGCTACACCTTC.

The chain links TRBV11-2 to TRBJ2-3; D is perhaps TRBD2 (6 bases). CDR1 SGHAT and CDR2 FQNNGV come from the germline V gene. V was cut by 3 bases and J by 0 bases, with 10 bases left in between. The CDR3 loop spans 15 amino acids. The CDR3 sequence is CASSFGTASTDTQYF. The CDR3 DNA follows: TGTGCCAGCAGCTTCGGGACTGCAAGCACAGATACGCAGTATTTT.

The rearrangement joins TRBV6-5 to TRBJ2-3, with 7 bases that match TRBD2. The CDR3 loop spans 15 amino acids. The junction had 9 bases not matched to a gene; V was cut back by 6 bases and J by 3 bases. The germline gives CDR1 MNHEY, CDR2 SVGAGI. CDR3 sequence (DNA): TGTGCCAGCAGGTACCAGCGGGGTATAACAGATACGCAGTATTTT. This sequence encodes CASRYQRGITDTQYF.

V and J are TRBV2 and TRBJ1-5, with 7 bases identical to TRBD1. Germline values: CDR1 SNHLY, CDR2 FYNNEI. V trimming: 0 bases; J trimming: 5 bases; junction bases outside the gene matches: 7. The CDR3 is 16 amino acids. CDR3 DNA: TGTGCCAGCAGTGAAGCTGGGACAGTAAGCCATCAGCCCCAGCATTTT. This gives the protein CASSEAGTVSHQPQHF.

The chain's CDR3 is CASSAGQGFEKLFF. The CDR3 coding sequence is TGCGCCAGCAGCGCGGGACAGGGATTTGAAAAACTGTTTTTT. The chain carries TRBV5-1 and TRBJ1-4, with 9 nucleotides matching TRBD1. Trimming at V came to 4 bases and at J to 7 bases, leaving 5 bases not matched to a gene. Germline loops: CDR1 SGHRS, CDR2 YFSETQ. CDR3 length: 14 amino acids.

The V gene is TRBV19, the J gene TRBJ1-2; 7 bases are shared with TRBD1. V lost 7 bases, J lost 0 bases, and 8 bases stayed unmatched. Germline CDR1 is LNHDA and CDR2 is SQIVND (reference sequence). The CDR3 length is 15 residues. The CDR3 here is CASTPGQVANYGYTF. The CDR3 DNA sequence: TGTGCCAGTACTCCCGGACAGGTAGCTAACTATGGCTACACCTTC.